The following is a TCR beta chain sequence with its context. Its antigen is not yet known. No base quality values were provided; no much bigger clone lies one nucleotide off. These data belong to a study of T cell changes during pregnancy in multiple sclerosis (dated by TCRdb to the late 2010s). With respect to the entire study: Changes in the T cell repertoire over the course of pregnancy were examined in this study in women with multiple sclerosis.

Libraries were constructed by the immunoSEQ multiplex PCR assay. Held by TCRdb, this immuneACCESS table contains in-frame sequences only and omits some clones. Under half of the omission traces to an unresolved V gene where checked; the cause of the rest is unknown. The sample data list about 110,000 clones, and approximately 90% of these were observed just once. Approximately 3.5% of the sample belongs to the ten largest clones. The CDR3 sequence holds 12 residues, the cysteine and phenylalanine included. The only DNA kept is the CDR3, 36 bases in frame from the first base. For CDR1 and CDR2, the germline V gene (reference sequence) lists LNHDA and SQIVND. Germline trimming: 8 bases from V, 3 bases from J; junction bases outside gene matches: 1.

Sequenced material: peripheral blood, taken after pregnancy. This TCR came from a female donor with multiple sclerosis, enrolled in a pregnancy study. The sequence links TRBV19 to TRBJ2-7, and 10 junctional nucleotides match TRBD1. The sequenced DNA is TGTGCCAGTGGGGACAGGGGCTACGAGCAGTACTTC. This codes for CASGDRGYEQYF.